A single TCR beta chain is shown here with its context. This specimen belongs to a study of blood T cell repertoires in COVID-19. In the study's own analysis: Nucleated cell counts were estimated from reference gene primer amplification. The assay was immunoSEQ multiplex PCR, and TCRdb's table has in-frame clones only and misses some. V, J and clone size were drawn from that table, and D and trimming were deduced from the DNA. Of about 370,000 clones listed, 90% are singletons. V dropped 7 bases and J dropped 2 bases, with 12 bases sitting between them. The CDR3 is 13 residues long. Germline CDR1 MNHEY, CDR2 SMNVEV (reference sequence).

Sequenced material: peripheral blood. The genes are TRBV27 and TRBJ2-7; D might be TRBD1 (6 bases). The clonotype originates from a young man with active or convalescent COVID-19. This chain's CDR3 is CASTIGQTYEQYF. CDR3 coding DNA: TGTGCCAGCACGATCGGACAGACCTACGAGCAGTACTTC.